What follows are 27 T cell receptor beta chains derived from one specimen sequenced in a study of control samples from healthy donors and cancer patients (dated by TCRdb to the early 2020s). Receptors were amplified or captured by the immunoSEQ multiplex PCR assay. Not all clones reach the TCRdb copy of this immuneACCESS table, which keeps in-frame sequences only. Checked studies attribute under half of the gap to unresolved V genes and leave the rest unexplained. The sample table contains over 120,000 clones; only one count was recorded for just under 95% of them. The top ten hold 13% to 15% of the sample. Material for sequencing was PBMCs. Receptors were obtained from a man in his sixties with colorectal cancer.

The CDR3: CASSSGSTGTQYF. The CDR3 nucleotides are TGTGCCAGCAGTAGCGGGTCCACGGGGACCCAGTACTTC. The V and J genes are TRBV27 and TRBJ2-5; weak D call: TRBD2 (6 bases). Germline V gene data show CDR1 as MNHEY and CDR2 as SMNVEV (reference sequence). V lost 5 bases to trimming and J lost 7 bases, with 14 bases between them. The CDR3 consists of 13 residues.

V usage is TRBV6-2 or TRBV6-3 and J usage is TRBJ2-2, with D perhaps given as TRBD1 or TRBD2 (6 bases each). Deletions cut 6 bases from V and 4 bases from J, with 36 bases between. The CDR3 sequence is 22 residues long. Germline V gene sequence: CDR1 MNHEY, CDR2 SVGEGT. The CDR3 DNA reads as TGTGCCAGCAGCCTACGGGGAGGACAGAACCTCTCCGGTCGCCATCGCACCGGGGAGCTGTTTTTT. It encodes CASSLRGGQNLSGRHRTGELFF.

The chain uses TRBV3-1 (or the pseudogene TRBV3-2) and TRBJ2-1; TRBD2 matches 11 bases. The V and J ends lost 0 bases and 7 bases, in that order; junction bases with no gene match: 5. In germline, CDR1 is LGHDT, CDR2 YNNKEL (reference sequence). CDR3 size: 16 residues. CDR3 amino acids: CASSQDNSGGANEQFF. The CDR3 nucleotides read TGTGCCAGCAGCCAAGATAATAGCGGGGGGGCGAATGAGCAGTTCTTC.

CDR3 coding DNA: TGTGCCAGCAGCTTGGACACCGGGGTGAGGGAAAAACTGTTTTTT. Its translation is CASSLDTGVREKLFF. This sequence joins TRBV5-6 and TRBJ1-4; D call uncertain. This CDR3 spans 15 amino acids. CDR1 is SGHDT and CDR2 is YYEEEE in the germline V gene. Between the trimmed V and J ends, which lost 0 bases and 8 bases, there was a span of 14 bases. Complete variable domain (other parts from reference TRBV5-6 and TRBJ1-4): DAGVTQSPTHLIKTRGQQVTLRCSPKSGHDTVSWYQQALGQGPQFIFQYYEEEERQRGNFPDRFSGHQFPNYSSELNVNALLLGDSALYLCASSLDTGVREKLFFGSGTQLSVL.

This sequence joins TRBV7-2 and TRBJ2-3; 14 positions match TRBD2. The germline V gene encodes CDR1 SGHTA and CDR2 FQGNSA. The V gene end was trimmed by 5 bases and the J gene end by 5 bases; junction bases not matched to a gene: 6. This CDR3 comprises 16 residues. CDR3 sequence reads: CASSLTSGGVLDTQYF. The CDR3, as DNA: TGTGCCAGCAGCCTGACTAGCGGGGGGGTCCTAGATACGCAGTATTTT.

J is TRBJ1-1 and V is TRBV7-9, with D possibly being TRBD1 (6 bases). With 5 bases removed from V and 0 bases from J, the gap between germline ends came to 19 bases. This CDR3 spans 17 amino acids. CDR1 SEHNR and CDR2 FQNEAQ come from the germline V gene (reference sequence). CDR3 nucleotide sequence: TGTGCCAGCAGCCCCGTGGGCTTTGCAGGGGTGAACACTGAAGCTTTCTTT. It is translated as CASSPVGFAGVNTEAFF.

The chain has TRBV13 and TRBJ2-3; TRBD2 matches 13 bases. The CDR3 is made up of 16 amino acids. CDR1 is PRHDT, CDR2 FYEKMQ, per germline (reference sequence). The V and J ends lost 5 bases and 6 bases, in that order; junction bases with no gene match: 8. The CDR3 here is CASSRILAGGPDTQYF. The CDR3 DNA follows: TGTGCCAGCAGCCGCATACTAGCGGGGGGGCCGGATACGCAGTATTTT. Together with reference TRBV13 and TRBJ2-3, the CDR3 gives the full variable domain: AAGVIQSPRHLIKEKRETATLKCYPIPRHDTVYWYQQGPGQDPQFLISFYEKMQSDKGSIPDRFSAQQFSDYHSELNMSSLELGDSALYFCASSRILAGGPDTQYFGPGTRLTVL.

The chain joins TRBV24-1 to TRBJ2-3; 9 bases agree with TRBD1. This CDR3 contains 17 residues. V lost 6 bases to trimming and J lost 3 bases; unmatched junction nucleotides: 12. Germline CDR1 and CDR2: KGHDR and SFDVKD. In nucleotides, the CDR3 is TGTGCCACCAGTTCCCGCTTACAGGGGGCGCAAACAGATACGCAGTATTTT. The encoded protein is CATSSRLQGAQTDTQYF.

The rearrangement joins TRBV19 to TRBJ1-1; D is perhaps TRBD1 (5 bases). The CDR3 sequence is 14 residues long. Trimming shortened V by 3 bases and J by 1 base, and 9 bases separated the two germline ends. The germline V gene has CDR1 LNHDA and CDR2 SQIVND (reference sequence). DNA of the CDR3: TGTGCCAGTAGTATGGGGACCGGGAACACTGAAGCTTTCTTT. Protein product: CASSMGTGNTEAFF.

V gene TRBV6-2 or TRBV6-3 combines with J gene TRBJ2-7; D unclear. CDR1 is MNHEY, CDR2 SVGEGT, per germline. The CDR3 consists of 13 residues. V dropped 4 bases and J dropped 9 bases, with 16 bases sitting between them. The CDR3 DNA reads TGTGCCAGCAGTTTACCCCCCGCCAGGACGCAGTACTTC. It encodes CASSLPPARTQYF.

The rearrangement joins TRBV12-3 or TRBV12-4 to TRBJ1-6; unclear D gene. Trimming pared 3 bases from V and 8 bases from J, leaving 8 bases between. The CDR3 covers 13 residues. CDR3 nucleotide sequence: TGTGCCAGCAGTTTGGCCCCGTATTCACCCCTCCACTTT. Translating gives CASSLAPYSPLHF.

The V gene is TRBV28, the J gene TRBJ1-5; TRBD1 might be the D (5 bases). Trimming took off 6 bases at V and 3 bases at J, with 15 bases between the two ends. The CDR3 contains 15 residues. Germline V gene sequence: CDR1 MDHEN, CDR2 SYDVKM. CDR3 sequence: CASSLGLGINQPQHF. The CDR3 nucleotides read TGTGCCAGCAGCTTGGGACTGGGAATCAATCAGCCCCAGCATTTT.

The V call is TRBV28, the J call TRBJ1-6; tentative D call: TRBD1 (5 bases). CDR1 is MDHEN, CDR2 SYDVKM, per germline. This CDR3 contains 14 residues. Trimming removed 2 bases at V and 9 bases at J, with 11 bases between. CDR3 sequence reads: CASSLGAPPSPLHF. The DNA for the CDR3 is TGTGCCAGCAGTTTAGGGGCACCCCCTTCACCCCTCCACTTT.

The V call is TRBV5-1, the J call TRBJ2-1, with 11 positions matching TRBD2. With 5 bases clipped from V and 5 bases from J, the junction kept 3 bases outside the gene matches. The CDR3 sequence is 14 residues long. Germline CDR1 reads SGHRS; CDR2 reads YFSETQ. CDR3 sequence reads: CASRLAGADNEQFF. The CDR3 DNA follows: TGCGCCAGCAGACTAGCGGGGGCAGACAATGAGCAGTTCTTC.

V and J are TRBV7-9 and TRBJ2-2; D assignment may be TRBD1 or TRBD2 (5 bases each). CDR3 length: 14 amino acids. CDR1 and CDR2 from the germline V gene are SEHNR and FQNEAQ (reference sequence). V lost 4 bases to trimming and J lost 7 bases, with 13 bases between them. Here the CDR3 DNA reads TGTGCCAGCAGCTCGGCAGGGAGAATCGGGGAGCTGTTTTTT. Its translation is CASSSAGRIGELFF.

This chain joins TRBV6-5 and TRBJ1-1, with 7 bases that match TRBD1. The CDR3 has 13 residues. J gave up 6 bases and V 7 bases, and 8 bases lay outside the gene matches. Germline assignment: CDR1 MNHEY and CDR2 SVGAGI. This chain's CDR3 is CASTLSQGPEAFF. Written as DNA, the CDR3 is TGTGCCAGCACCCTCTCACAGGGGCCTGAAGCTTTCTTT.

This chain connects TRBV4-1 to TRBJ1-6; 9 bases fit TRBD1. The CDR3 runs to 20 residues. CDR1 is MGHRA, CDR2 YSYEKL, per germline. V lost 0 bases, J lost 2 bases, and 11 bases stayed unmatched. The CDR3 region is CASSQDTGQGKRAYNSPLHF. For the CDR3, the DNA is TGCGCCAGCAGCCAAGATACAGGACAGGGGAAGAGGGCCTATAATTCACCCCTCCACTTT.

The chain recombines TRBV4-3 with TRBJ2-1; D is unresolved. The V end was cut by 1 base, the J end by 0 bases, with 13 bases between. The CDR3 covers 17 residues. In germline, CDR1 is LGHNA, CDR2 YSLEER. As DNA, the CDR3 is TGCGCCAGCAGCCAAGCCGTCGCCCTATCCTCCTACAATGAGCAGTTCTTC. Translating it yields CASSQAVALSSYNEQFF.

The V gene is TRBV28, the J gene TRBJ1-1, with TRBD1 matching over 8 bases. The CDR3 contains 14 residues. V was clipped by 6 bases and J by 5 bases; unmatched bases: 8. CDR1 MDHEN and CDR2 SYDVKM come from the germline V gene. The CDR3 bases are TGTGCCAGCAGCTCAGGGGGCGTAAATACTGAAGCTTTCTTT. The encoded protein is CASSSGGVNTEAFF.

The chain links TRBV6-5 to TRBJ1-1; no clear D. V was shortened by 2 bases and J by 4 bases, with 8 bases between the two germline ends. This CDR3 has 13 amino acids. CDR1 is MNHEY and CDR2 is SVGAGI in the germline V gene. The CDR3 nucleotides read TGTGCCAGCAGTTACCCAATCAGCACTGAAGCTTTCTTT. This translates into CASSYPISTEAFF.

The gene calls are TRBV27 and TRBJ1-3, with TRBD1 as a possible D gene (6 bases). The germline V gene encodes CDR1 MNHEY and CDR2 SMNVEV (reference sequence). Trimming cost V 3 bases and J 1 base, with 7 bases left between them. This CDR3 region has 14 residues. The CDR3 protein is CASSFRGSGNTIYF. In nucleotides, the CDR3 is TGTGCCAGCAGTTTCAGGGGATCTGGAAACACCATATATTTT.

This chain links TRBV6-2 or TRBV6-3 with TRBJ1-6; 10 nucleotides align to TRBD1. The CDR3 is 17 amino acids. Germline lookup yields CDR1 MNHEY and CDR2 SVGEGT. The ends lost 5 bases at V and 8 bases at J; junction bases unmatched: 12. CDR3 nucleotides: TGTGCCAGCAGTCCCCGGGACAGGGGAATAGTCGATTCACCCCTCCACTTT. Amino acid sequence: CASSPRDRGIVDSPLHF.

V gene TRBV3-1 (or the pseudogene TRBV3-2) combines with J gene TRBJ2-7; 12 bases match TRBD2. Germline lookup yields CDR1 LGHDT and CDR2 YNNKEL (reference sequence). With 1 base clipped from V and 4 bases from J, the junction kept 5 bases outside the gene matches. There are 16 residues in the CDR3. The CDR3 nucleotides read TGTGCCAGCAGCCAAGCGCTAGCGGGGGGGCGTTACGAGCAGTACTTC. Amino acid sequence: CASSQALAGGRYEQYF.

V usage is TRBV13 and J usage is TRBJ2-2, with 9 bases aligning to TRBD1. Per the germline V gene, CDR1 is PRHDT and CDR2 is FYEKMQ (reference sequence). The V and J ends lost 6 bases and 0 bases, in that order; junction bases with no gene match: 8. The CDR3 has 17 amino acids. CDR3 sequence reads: CASRGTGWGTNTGELFF. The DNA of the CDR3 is TGTGCCAGCAGAGGGACAGGGTGGGGGACGAACACCGGGGAGCTGTTTTTT. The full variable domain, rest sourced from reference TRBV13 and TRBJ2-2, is AAGVIQSPRHLIKEKRETATLKCYPIPRHDTVYWYQQGPGQDPQFLISFYEKMQSDKGSIPDRFSAQQFSDYHSELNMSSLELGDSALYFCASRGTGWGTNTGELFFGEGSRLTVL.

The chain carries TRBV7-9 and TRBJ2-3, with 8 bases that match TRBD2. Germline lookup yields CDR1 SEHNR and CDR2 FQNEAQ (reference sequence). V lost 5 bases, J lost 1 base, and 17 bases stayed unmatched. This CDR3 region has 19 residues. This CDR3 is CASSRPPGGERSRTDTQYF. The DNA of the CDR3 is TGTGCCAGCAGCCGGCCTCCGGGGGGGGAGCGGAGCCGCACAGATACGCAGTATTTT.

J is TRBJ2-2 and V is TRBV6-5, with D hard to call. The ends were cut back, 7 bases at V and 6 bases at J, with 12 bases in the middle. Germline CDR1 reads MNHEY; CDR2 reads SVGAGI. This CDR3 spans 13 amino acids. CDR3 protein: CASTRALSGELFF. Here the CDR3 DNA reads TGTGCCAGCACCAGAGCCTTATCCGGGGAGCTGTTTTTT.

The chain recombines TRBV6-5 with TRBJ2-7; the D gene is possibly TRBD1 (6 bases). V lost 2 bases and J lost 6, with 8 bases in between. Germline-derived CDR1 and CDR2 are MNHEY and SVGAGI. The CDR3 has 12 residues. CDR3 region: CASSYEGGEQYF. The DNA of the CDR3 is TGTGCCAGCAGTTACGAAGGGGGCGAGCAGTACTTC.